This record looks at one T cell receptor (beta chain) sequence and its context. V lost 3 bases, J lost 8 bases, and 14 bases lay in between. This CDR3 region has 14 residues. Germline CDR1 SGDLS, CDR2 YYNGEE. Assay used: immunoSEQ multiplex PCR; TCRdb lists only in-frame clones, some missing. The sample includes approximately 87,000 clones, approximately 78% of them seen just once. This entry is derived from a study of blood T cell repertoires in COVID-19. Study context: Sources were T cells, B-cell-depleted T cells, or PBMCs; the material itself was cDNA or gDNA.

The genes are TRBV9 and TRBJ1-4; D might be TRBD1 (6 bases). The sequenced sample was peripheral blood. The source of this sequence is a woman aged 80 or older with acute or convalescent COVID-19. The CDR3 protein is CASSGRGGKEKLFF. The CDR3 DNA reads TGTGCCAGCAGCGGAAGGGGGGGAAAAGAAAAACTGTTTTTT.